These 26 T cell receptor beta chains originate from one sample sequenced in a study of T-cell memory formation after mild COVID-19. Via MiXCR, TCRdb re-called the 5' RACE reads, giving one row per CDR3 protein. This repertoire shows more than 450,000 distinct CDR3 sequences, under 20% found once; its top ten account for 12%. The sample taken for sequencing was PBMCs or a T cell subset sorted from them (not recorded which). The origin of the receptors is an adult woman who had mild COVID-19 (a few samples of this study predate the infection). Cell type and time point are not known.

The chain recombines TRBV5-1 with TRBJ2-2; D remains unclear. This CDR3 comprises 16 residues. V gave up 0 bases and J gave up 2 bases, with 11 bases separating them. Germline assignment: CDR1 SGHRS and CDR2 YFSETQ. The CDR3 loop reads CASSLVPDLNTGELFF. Here the CDR3 DNA reads TGCGCCAGCAGCTTGGTGCCAGATCTTAACACCGGGGAGCTGTTTTTT.

The rearrangement uses TRBV6-5 and TRBJ2-5, with TRBD2 matching over 13 bases. The CDR3 has 19 residues. J gave up 2 bases and V 8 bases, and 17 bases lay outside the gene matches. Looked up from germline, CDR1 is MNHEY and CDR2 is SVGAGI. The CDR3 loop is CASLPRWTSGSGVQETQYF. CDR3 DNA: TGTGCCAGCCTCCCCAGGTGGACTAGCGGGAGTGGGGTACAAGAGACCCAGTACTTC.

This clonotype was detected ten times or more. J is TRBJ2-3 and V is TRBV5-1; D tentatively reads TRBD1 or TRBD2 (5 bases each). The V gene lost 0 bases and the J gene lost 1 base, with 12 bases spanning the gap. The V gene's germline CDR1 is SGHRS and CDR2 YFSETQ. CDR3 length equals 16 residues. CDR3 amino acids: CASSLASGTRTDTQYF. In DNA, the CDR3 is TGCGCCAGCAGCTTGGCTTCGGGGACCCGCACAGATACGCAGTATTTT.

This chain connects TRBV12-3 or TRBV12-4 to TRBJ1-3, with a tentative D call TRBD1 (6 bases). Trimming left V 5 bases short and J 4 bases short, with 21 bases between. This CDR3 is built from 17 residues. This CDR3 reads CASSPILYRADGNTIYF. The CDR3 region has the DNA TGTGCCAGCAGTCCCATTCTCTACAGGGCAGACGGAAACACCATATATTTT.

The V gene is TRBV27, the J gene TRBJ2-7; 16 nucleotides agree with TRBD2. V shed 3 bases and J 0 bases; nucleotides not matched to a gene: 2. Germline loops: CDR1 MNHEY, CDR2 SMNVEV (reference sequence). This CDR3 contains 17 residues. CDR3 bases: TGTGCCAGCAGTTTGGGACTAGCGGGAGGGAGCTCCTACGAGCAGTACTTC. Amino acids: CASSLGLAGGSSYEQYF.

The CDR3 coding sequence is TGTGCCAGTAGTCCGGGAGTCATACACTCCTACGAGCAGTACTTC. This encodes CASSPGVIHSYEQYF. The chain carries TRBV19 and TRBJ2-7; a weak D match, TRBD2 (6 bases). In germline, CDR1 is LNHDA, CDR2 SQIVND (reference sequence). V was cut by 5 bases and J by 0 bases, with 14 bases left in between. The CDR3 totals 15 residues.

V and J are TRBV5-1 and TRBJ1-3; possibly TRBD1 for D (5 bases). The CDR3 covers 17 residues. The germline CDR1 and CDR2 sequences are SGHRS and YFSETQ. Trimming removed 0 bases from V and 1 base from J, with 14 bases in between. The CDR3: CASSLGDRGRSGNTIYF. In DNA, the CDR3 is TGCGCCAGCAGCTTGGGGGACCGGGGGAGATCTGGAAACACCATATATTTT.

The rearrangement links TRBV19 to TRBJ1-6, with 7 bases aligning to TRBD1. CDR3 length: 15 residues. The V and J ends lost 3 bases and 7 bases, in that order; junction bases with no gene match: 6. Germline CDR1 LNHDA, CDR2 SQIVND (reference sequence). The CDR3 sequence is CASSIRGGENSPLHF. CDR3 nucleotide sequence: TGTGCCAGTAGTATTAGAGGGGGCGAGAATTCACCCCTCCACTTT.

This clonotype was observed a handful of times. V gene TRBV18 combines with J gene TRBJ1-5; no definite D call. Germline assignment: CDR1 KGHSH and CDR2 LQKENI. The CDR3 spans 16 residues. The germline V and J ends were trimmed by 2 bases and 5 bases, with 16 bases remaining between them. In DNA, the CDR3 is TGTGCCAGCTCACCAAGGGCAGCCTATACTGATCAGCCCCAGCATTTT. Protein: CASSPRAAYTDQPQHF.

CDR3 coding DNA: TGTGCCAGCAGCCCAACCTGGGGCGGCAACCAAGAGACCCAGTACTTC. This codes for CASSPTWGGNQETQYF. This chain uses TRBV27 with TRBJ2-5; TRBD1 is a possible D gene (5 bases). The germline CDR1 and CDR2 sequences are MNHEY and SMNVEV (reference sequence). CDR3 length: 16 amino acids. Trimming stripped 6 bases from V and 0 bases from J, with 17 bases between.

This chain joins TRBV12-3 or TRBV12-4 and TRBJ2-7; 8 bases fit TRBD2. The length of the CDR3 is 16 residues. The ends lost 6 bases at V and 0 bases at J; junction bases unmatched: 10. CDR3 loop: CASSTSPLAASYEQYF. For the CDR3, the DNA is TGTGCCAGCAGCACATCCCCACTAGCGGCCTCCTACGAGCAGTACTTC.

This clonotype was found many times. The chain combines TRBV6-5 with TRBJ2-7; 9 bases are shared with TRBD2. The CDR3 runs 16 residues. The trim removed 6 bases at V and 2 bases at J, leaving 11 bases unmatched. Germline V CDR1 and CDR2: MNHEY, SVGAGI. The CDR3 protein is CASRPLAGFPPYEQYF. The CDR3, as DNA: TGTGCCAGCAGACCCCTAGCGGGATTTCCCCCCTACGAGCAGTACTTC.

The chain has TRBV20-1 and TRBJ2-5; a possible D gene is TRBD2 (6 bases). The CDR3 runs 17 residues. Germline V CDR1 and CDR2: DFQATT, SNEGSKA (reference sequence). Trimming removed 0 bases at V and 0 bases at J, with 17 bases between. CDR3 bases: TGCAGTGCTAGAGATGCCCCCCGACTAGGGGACCAAGAGACCCAGTACTTC. Translating gives CSARDAPRLGDQETQYF.

The V gene is TRBV20-1, the J gene TRBJ2-7; 9 bases line up with TRBD2. This CDR3 is 12 amino acids long. Looked up from germline, CDR1 is DFQATT and CDR2 is SNEGSKA (reference sequence). Unmatched junction bases numbered 0, after V lost 4 bases and J lost 2 bases. As DNA, the CDR3 is TGCAGTGCTATAGCGGGAGCCTACGAGCAGTACTTC. Its protein is CSAIAGAYEQYF.

This clonotype showed up many times. The rearrangement joins TRBV4-2 to TRBJ2-1; the match to TRBD1 covers 7 bases. This CDR3 comprises 17 residues. The V gene's germline CDR1 is LGHNA and CDR2 YNFKEQ. The ends lost 5 bases at V and 5 bases at J; junction bases unmatched: 15. The CDR3 spells CASSKEDRIDPHNEQFF. The CDR3 coding sequence is TGTGCCAGCAGCAAGGAGGACAGGATCGACCCACACAATGAGCAGTTCTTC.

This clonotype was recorded a few times. The CDR3 DNA sequence: TGTGCCAGCAGCCGACGAGGGGGGCCTGGAGGGGTGGTGGACACTGAAGCTTTCTTT. It codes for CASSRRGGPGGVVDTEAFF. The V gene is TRBV7-3, the J gene TRBJ1-1; perhaps TRBD1 as D (6 bases). Deletions cut 5 bases from V and 3 bases from J, with 28 bases between. From germline, CDR1 is SGHTA and CDR2 FQGTGA. The CDR3 contains 19 residues.

This chain connects TRBV20-1 to TRBJ2-3, with 9 bases identical to TRBD2. The germline gives CDR1 DFQATT, CDR2 SNEGSKA (reference sequence). There are 14 residues in the CDR3. V gave up 5 bases and J gave up 3 bases; unmatched junction bases: 6. The DNA for the CDR3 is TGCAGTGCTTCCCTAGCGGGATCAACAGATACGCAGTATTTT. This encodes CSASLAGSTDTQYF.

J is TRBJ2-3 and V is TRBV7-3; no reliable D call. The V end was cut by 1 base, the J end by 6 bases, with 8 bases between. The CDR3 covers 13 residues. The germline V gene encodes CDR1 SGHTA and CDR2 FQGTGA. The CDR3 DNA reads as TGTGCCAGCAGCTTAAGTGCCGTGGATACGCAGTATTTT. Its translation: CASSLSAVDTQYF.

This clonotype was seen a few times. The chain uses TRBV7-9 and TRBJ2-5; D possibly corresponds to TRBD2 (6 bases). V was pared by 3 bases and J by 5 bases, with 16 bases between. This CDR3 spans 15 amino acids. The germline CDR1 and CDR2 sequences are SEHNR and FQNEAQ (reference sequence). The CDR3 region has the DNA TGTGCCAGCAGCTTTGGCGGGGCCCTCCGGGAGACCCAGTACTTC. Translating it yields CASSFGGALRETQYF.

The rearrangement joins TRBV12-3 or TRBV12-4 to TRBJ1-1, with TRBD1 as a possible D gene (6 bases). Trimming took off 7 bases at V and 8 bases at J, with 14 bases between the two ends. The CDR3 totals 12 residues. The CDR3, as DNA: TGTGCCAGCAACTCCGGGACAACAGAAGCTTTCTTT. As protein: CASNSGTTEAFF.

V gene TRBV7-2 combines with J gene TRBJ2-3, with D perhaps matching TRBD2 (5 bases). Germline CDR1 is SGHTA and CDR2 is FQGNSA. The V end lost 3 bases, the J end lost 6 bases, and 13 bases lay between the germline ends. This CDR3 has 14 residues. The CDR3 DNA reads as TGTGCCAGCAGCTTTGGGATAGCGTCGGATACGCAGTATTTT. This gives the protein CASSFGIASDTQYF. Variable domain in full (rest from reference TRBV7-2 and TRBJ2-3): GAGVSQSPSNKVTEKGKDVELRCDPISGHTALYWYRQSLGQGLEFLIYFQGNSAPDKSGLPSDRFSAERTGGSVSTLTIQRTQQEDSAVYLCASSFGIASDTQYFGPGTRLTVL.

The gene calls are TRBV9 and TRBJ2-2; the D gene is possibly TRBD1 (6 bases). V was clipped by 3 bases and J by 1 base, with 16 bases between them. The germline CDR1 and CDR2 sequences are SGDLS and YYNGEE. The CDR3 is 17 residues long. For the CDR3, the DNA is TGTGCCAGCAGCGCCCTAGGTACAGGGAAGAACACCGGGGAGCTGTTTTTT. Its protein is CASSALGTGKNTGELFF.

This clonotype was seen a handful of times. The gene calls are TRBV5-1 and TRBJ1-4, with 7 bases matching TRBD1. Unmatched junction bases numbered 8, after V lost 2 bases and J lost 7 bases. Germline V gives CDR1 SGHRS, CDR2 YFSETQ. The CDR3 loop spans 15 amino acids. CDR3 coding DNA: TGCGCCAGCAGCTTTAATACAGGGGAGGGTGAAAAACTGTTTTTT. Its protein is CASSFNTGEGEKLFF.

This clonotype was counted between two and nine times. The chain couples TRBV30 to TRBJ2-1, with D maybe TRBD2 (5 bases). Trimming removed 2 bases at V and 2 bases at J, with 10 bases between. Germline assignment: CDR1 GTSNPN and CDR2 SVGIG (reference sequence). The CDR3 has 14 residues. CDR3 DNA sequence: TGTGCCTGGAGTCCTAGCAGTACCTACAATGAGCAGTTCTTC. Its protein product is CAWSPSSTYNEQFF.

In its sample, this clonotype was seen many times. The V call is TRBV7-8, the J call TRBJ1-1; the D gene is possibly TRBD1 (5 bases). This CDR3 contains 14 residues. V gave up 5 bases and J gave up 0 bases, with 10 bases separating them. The V gene's germline CDR1 is SGHVS and CDR2 FQNEAQ. In DNA, the CDR3 is TGTGCCAGCAGCCCGGGACTCATGAACACTGAAGCTTTCTTT. It specifies CASSPGLMNTEAFF.

This clonotype was found a few times. The chain is built from TRBV12-3 or TRBV12-4 and TRBJ1-4; 8 nucleotides align to TRBD1. Losses at the gene ends were 8 bases for V and 8 bases for J; bases not matched to a gene: 10. CDR3 length: 14 amino acids. In DNA form, the CDR3 reads TGTGCCAGCGGCCGAACAGGGGGTAGAGAAAAACTGTTTTTT. Translating gives CASGRTGGREKLFF.